The entry below gives a single T cell receptor beta chain sequence along with its context. This entry is derived from a study of blood T cells in healthy people across ages. The CDR3 totals 13 residues. The germline V gene encodes CDR1 SGHTA and CDR2 FQGNSA. Between the trimmed V and J ends, which lost 5 bases and 7 bases, there was a span of 15 bases. A J-beta primer mix and a sample-barcoded 5' primer were used in a second PCR of roughly 6 to 12 cycles. TCRdb re-derived calls from the 5' RACE reads in MiXCR, one entry per CDR3 protein. The sample has around 1,600,000 distinct CDR3 sequences; less than 45% are singletons. Donors gave around 9.8 milliliters of peripheral blood apiece.

The genes are TRBV7-2 and TRBJ2-7; D perhaps matches TRBD2 (6 bases). Sequences were obtained from blood. The receptor was isolated from a young woman in good health. The DNA of the CDR3 is TGTGCCAGCAGCAGGGGAGTGGCGGGGGAGCAGTACTTC. This gives the protein CASSRGVAGEQYF.